These 10 T cell receptor beta chains were sequenced from one sample in a study of spatial heterogeneity in lung cancer. Study outcomes and limitations: Mutation tallies in tumors tracked expanded intratumoral alpha and beta TCR counts.

Their recognized antigens are unknown. This sample's time point: sample taken at primary tumor resection. MiXCR, applied by TCRdb to the 5' RACE reads, yields one record per CDR3 protein. In the table there are some 9,500 distinct CDR3 sequences, more than 13% of which are singletons. Sequencing used lung tumor tissue, obtained at surgery. Every receptor here comes from a male donor with early-stage non-small cell lung cancer.

This clonotype was observed many times. The V and J genes are TRBV3-1 and TRBJ2-1; 9 positions agree with TRBD2. CDR1 is LGHDT and CDR2 is YNNKEL in the germline V gene (reference sequence). V trimming: 2 bases; J trimming: 6 bases; junction bases outside the gene matches: 5. The CDR3 spans 15 residues. CDR3 in amino acids: CASSQLAGEGNEQFF. The CDR3 nucleotides are TGTGCCAGCAGCCAATTAGCGGGAGAGGGCAATGAGCAGTTCTTC.

The chain employs TRBV2 and TRBJ2-7, with 9 bases lining up with TRBD1. J was trimmed by 2 bases and V by 7 bases; bases with no gene match: 6. This CDR3 has 14 residues. Looked up from germline, CDR1 is SNHLY and CDR2 is FYNNEI. DNA of the CDR3: TGTGCCAGCATCTGGGGACAGGGCCCCTACGAGCAGTACTTC. Its translation: CASIWGQGPYEQYF.

This clonotype was detected many times. The CDR3, as DNA: TGTGCCAGCAGCCAAGATTCGGTCTCTGGAAACACCATATATTTT. The encoded protein is CASSQDSVSGNTIYF. The chain uses TRBV4-2 and TRBJ1-3; D gene ambiguous. The V end was cut by 0 bases, the J end by 0 bases, with 6 bases between. CDR3 size: 15 residues. The germline V gene has CDR1 LGHNA and CDR2 YNFKEQ.

The count of this clonotype is one. The V and J genes are TRBV29-1 and TRBJ2-3; D is possibly TRBD1 (6 bases). V was pared by 7 bases and J by 4 bases, with 15 bases between. The CDR3 is made up of 13 amino acids. The germline CDR1 and CDR2 sequences are SQVTM and ANQGSEA. The CDR3: CSAVQGRADTQYF. The CDR3 nucleotides read TGCAGCGCAGTGCAGGGGCGGGCAGATACGCAGTATTTT.

The rearrangement links TRBV2 to TRBJ1-2, with a weak D call TRBD1 (5 bases). CDR1 SNHLY and CDR2 FYNNEI come from the germline V gene. This CDR3 has 16 residues. V lost 1 base, J lost 0 bases, and 12 bases lay in between. The DNA for the CDR3 is TGTGCCAGCAGTGAAGGGCGGCAGGGATCTAACTATGGCTACACCTTC. Amino acid sequence: CASSEGRQGSNYGYTF.

The J gene is TRBJ2-2, the V gene TRBV4-3; TRBD2 matches at 14 bases. This CDR3 comprises 18 residues. Germline loops: CDR1 LGHNA, CDR2 YSLEER. With 3 bases clipped from V and 2 bases from J, the junction kept 5 bases outside the gene matches. For the CDR3, the DNA is TGCGCCAGCAGCCAGGGGACTAGCGGGGGCCGTAACACCGGGGAGCTGTTTTTT. This encodes CASSQGTSGGRNTGELFF.

This clonotype was observed at least ten times. The chain joins TRBV11-3 to TRBJ2-3, with TRBD1 matching 8 bases. V was pared by 8 bases and J by 0 bases, with 4 bases of the junction left unmatched. Germline V CDR1 and CDR2: SGHNT, YENEEA. There are 14 residues in the CDR3. The DNA for the CDR3 is TGTGCCAGCGGACGACAGGGGAGCACAGATACGCAGTATTTT. Translated: CASGRQGSTDTQYF. Full variable domain (remainder filled in from reference TRBV11-3 and TRBJ2-3): EAGVVQSPRYKIIEKKQPVAFWCNPISGHNTLYWYLQNLGQGPELLIRYENEEAVDDSQLPKDRFSAERLKGVDSTLKIQPAELGDSAVYLCASGRQGSTDTQYFGPGTRLTVL.

This clonotype showed up many times. The rearrangement joins TRBV27 to TRBJ1-4; TRBD1 matches 9 bases. J gave up 6 bases and V 6 bases, and 8 bases lay outside the gene matches. The CDR3 has 15 residues. The V gene's germline CDR1 is MNHEY and CDR2 SMNVEV (reference sequence). CDR3 DNA sequence: TGTGCCAGCAGAACCGACAGGGGGTGGGATGAAAAACTGTTTTTT. It translates to CASRTDRGWDEKLFF.

This clonotype is medium-sized in the sample. The chain recombines TRBV28 with TRBJ2-2; D possibly corresponds to TRBD2 (6 bases). The CDR3 is 21 amino acids. Germline assignment: CDR1 MDHEN and CDR2 SYDVKM. Deletions cut 5 bases from V and 1 base from J, with 29 bases between. This CDR3 is CASSLGAVGRRTRQNTGELFF. CDR3 sequence (DNA): TGTGCCAGCAGTCTTGGGGCCGTTGGGAGGAGAACACGCCAGAACACCGGGGAGCTGTTTTTT.

This clonotype was counted many times. V gene TRBV7-6 combines with J gene TRBJ2-1; 8 bases map to TRBD2. Germline V gene lookup returns CDR1 SGHVS and CDR2 FNYEAQ. J gave up 7 bases and V 2 bases, and 10 bases lay outside the gene matches. This CDR3 region has 16 residues. This chain's CDR3 is CASSLTPAGVINEQFF. CDR3 DNA: TGTGCCAGCAGCTTAACCCCAGCGGGAGTTATAAATGAGCAGTTCTTC.